These 14 T cell receptor beta chains were sequenced from one sample in a study of T cell responses to AZD1222 COVID-19 vaccine. This table comes from immunoSEQ multiplex PCR, and its TCRdb copy is limited to in-frame clones, with some not included. Of about 130,000 clones listed, about nine tenths are singletons. This sample comprised peripheral blood, obtained on day 0 of AZD1222 vaccination. Receptors originate from an adult in good health.

The chain uses TRBV5-6 and TRBJ1-1; D remains unclear. The CDR3 is made up of 13 amino acids. V was cut by 5 bases and J by 7 bases, with 15 bases left in between. Germline V gene data show CDR1 as SGHDT and CDR2 as YYEEEE. The CDR3 loop is CASSVGEGFEAFF. The CDR3 bases are TGTGCCAGCAGTGTTGGAGAGGGATTTGAAGCTTTCTTT.

The chain is built from TRBV27 and TRBJ1-6; 10 positions agree with TRBD1. CDR3 length: 16 residues. Germline-derived CDR1 and CDR2 are MNHEY and SMNVEV (reference sequence). V dropped 2 bases and J dropped 10; count of bases not matched to a gene: 8. CDR3 nucleotide sequence: TGTGCCAGCAGTTTAGGGCCCAGGACAGGGGGATCACCCCTCCACTTT. It codes for CASSLGPRTGGSPLHF.

The V and J genes are TRBV6-5 and TRBJ1-5; D is unresolved. The CDR3 has 15 residues. Germline V gene sequence: CDR1 MNHEY, CDR2 SVGAGI. Trimming stripped 6 bases from V and 0 bases from J, with 12 bases between. The CDR3 DNA follows: TGTGCCAGCAGCCCCGGGGTGGATAGCAATCAGCCCCAGCATTTT. The encoded protein is CASSPGVDSNQPQHF.

This clone was observed a single time. The chain is built from TRBV4-1 and TRBJ1-2; D remains unclear. This CDR3 comprises 15 residues. The V and J ends lost 0 bases and 8 bases respectively, with 16 bases between them. The V gene's germline CDR1 is MGHRA and CDR2 YSYEKL. CDR3 in DNA: TGCGCCAGCAGCCAAGACTCGGGCAGGACCGGGGGCTACACCTTC. Encoded protein: CASSQDSGRTGGYTF.

The chain is built from TRBV4-1 and TRBJ2-1; 7 nucleotides match TRBD2. With V trimmed by 0 bases and J by 7 bases, 9 bases remained unmatched. The CDR3 has 16 amino acids. CDR1 is MGHRA and CDR2 is YSYEKL in the germline V gene. The DNA of the CDR3 is TGCGCCAGCAGCCAAGATTGGGGCGGGAGCAGTAATGAGCAGTTCTTC. This codes for CASSQDWGGSSNEQFF.

The chain joins TRBV7-9 to TRBJ1-1; D remains ambiguous. This CDR3 is built from 14 residues. V was trimmed by 6 bases and J by 5 bases, leaving 16 bases between them. Germline V gene data show CDR1 as SEHNR and CDR2 as FQNEAQ (reference sequence). As DNA, the CDR3 is TGTGCCAGCAGTACGGCAACCGAATGGACTGAAGCTTTCTTT. Its translation is CASSTATEWTEAFF.

The rearrangement links TRBV2 to TRBJ2-7; 9 bases align to TRBD1. The V segment lost 3 bases and the J segment 3 bases; nucleotides outside the gene matches: 6. The CDR3 totals 15 residues. The germline gives CDR1 SNHLY, CDR2 FYNNEI. Here the CDR3 reads CASSDFRDRVYEQYF. The CDR3 region has the DNA TGTGCCAGCAGTGACTTCCGGGACAGGGTCTACGAGCAGTACTTC.

V gene TRBV6-6 combines with J gene TRBJ2-1; tentative D call: TRBD2 (6 bases). Germline-derived CDR1 and CDR2 are MNHNY and SVGAGI (reference sequence). Trimming stripped 7 bases from V and 9 bases from J, with 25 bases between. The CDR3 has 16 amino acids. Here the CDR3 DNA reads TGTGCCAGCACCCGACGTGGGACTGAGAGGAGCAGTGAGCAGTTCTTC. Its translation is CASTRRGTERSSEQFF.

The chain couples TRBV4-1 to TRBJ2-5, with 8 bases matching TRBD2. The germline V gene has CDR1 MGHRA and CDR2 YSYEKL. The length of the CDR3 is 17 residues. J lost 2 bases, V lost 2 bases, and 10 bases had no gene match. This CDR3 is CASSQSNAGGRQETQYF. The CDR3 DNA reads TGCGCCAGCAGCCAATCGAACGCGGGGGGCCGACAAGAGACCCAGTACTTC.

This chain uses TRBV10-3 with TRBJ1-5; no reliable D call. The CDR3 spans 13 residues. From germline, CDR1 is ENHRY and CDR2 SYGVKD. The V gene lost 4 bases and the J gene lost 7 bases, with 11 bases spanning the gap. The CDR3 DNA is TGTGCCATCAGTGCCGGACCTTCCCAGCCCCAGCATTTT. Protein: CAISAGPSQPQHF.

This rearrangement joins TRBV5-1 to TRBJ1-2; TRBD1 aligns across 7 bases. This CDR3 is 14 amino acids long. From germline, CDR1 is SGHRS and CDR2 YFSETQ. After removal of 1 base from V and 5 bases from J, the junction contained 5 bases not matched to a gene. CDR3 coding DNA: TGCGCCAGCAGCTTGTCGACAGGGATTTATGGCTACACCTTC. Protein: CASSLSTGIYGYTF.

The chain is built from TRBV14 and TRBJ1-2; 9 positions agree with TRBD1. Trimming cost V 4 bases and J 4 bases; bases outside gene matches: 7. This CDR3 comprises 15 residues. The germline gives CDR1 SGHDN, CDR2 FVKESK. CDR3 bases: TGTGCCAGCAGCCCCGGGACAGGGTTCCGCTATGGCTACACCTTC. The encoded protein is CASSPGTGFRYGYTF.

The rearrangement joins TRBV4-1 to TRBJ1-1; D is unclear. Trimming stripped 4 bases from V and 13 bases from J, with 4 bases between. This CDR3 region has 8 residues. The germline gives CDR1 MGHRA, CDR2 YSYEKL. Written as DNA, the CDR3 is TGCGCCAGCAGCCGGGGTTTCTTT. This gives the protein CASSRGFF.

The chain recombines TRBV10-1 with TRBJ2-7, with TRBD2 identical over 10 bases. CDR3 length equals 15 residues. Per the germline V gene, CDR1 is WNHNN and CDR2 is SYGVQD (reference sequence). The V gene end was trimmed by 5 bases and the J gene end by 1 base; junction bases not matched to a gene: 5. As DNA, the CDR3 is TGCGCCAGCAGTTCCACTAGCGGGGAATCCTACGAGCAGTACTTC. This encodes CASSSTSGESYEQYF.